The 22 T cell receptor beta chains in this list originate from one sample, sequenced in a study of shared clonotypes between healthy human individuals. Sequencing used immunoSEQ multiplex PCR; TCRdb keeps in-frame clones, though not all of them. This sample has 1,500,000 or so clones, with approximately 98.5% found just once. What was sequenced was naive CD4+ T cells sorted from blood. Subset: CD45RA+ positively selected. These receptors were collected from a man aged 25 to 40 in good health.

The CDR3 DNA is TGTGCCAGCAGAGCCCGGGACTTCTACAATGAGCAGTTCTTC. This sequence encodes CASRARDFYNEQFF. The chain is built from TRBV28 and TRBJ2-1; maybe TRBD2 (6 bases). The CDR3 has 14 residues. V was trimmed by 6 bases and J by 3 bases, leaving 12 bases between them. CDR1 is MDHEN, CDR2 SYDVKM, per germline.

The rearrangement links TRBV28 to TRBJ2-7; the D gene is possibly TRBD2 (5 bases). Trimming took off 10 bases at V and 0 bases at J, with 13 bases between the two ends. The CDR3 spans 13 residues. The germline V gene has CDR1 MDHEN and CDR2 SYDVKM. The CDR3 DNA sequence: TGTGCCACCTACAACAGCGGCTCCTACGAGCAGTACTTC. Residues: CATYNSGSYEQYF.

As for this clone: The sample holds other DNA sequences that translate to the same CDR3. J is TRBJ1-4 and V is TRBV11-2; D call uncertain. The CDR3 has 14 amino acids. The V gene lost 1 base and the J gene lost 0 bases, with 3 bases spanning the gap. Germline assignment: CDR1 SGHAT and CDR2 FQNNGV. CDR3 in DNA: TGTGCCAGCAGCTTAGGTCCAACTAATGAAAAACTGTTTTTT. It encodes CASSLGPTNEKLFF.

This clone has a single count. The CDR3 nucleotides read TGCGCCAGCAGGGGACTCCAAGGAAACAATGAGCAGTTCTTC. It translates to CASRGLQGNNEQFF. V is TRBV5-1 and J is TRBJ2-1, with D perhaps matching TRBD2 (6 bases). Trimming removed 5 bases from V and 5 bases from J, with 14 bases in between. Germline lookup yields CDR1 SGHRS and CDR2 YFSETQ. The CDR3 loop spans 14 amino acids.

The chain combines TRBV5-6 with TRBJ2-5; D gene uncertain. Trimming shortened V by 5 bases and J by 10 bases, and 15 bases separated the two germline ends. This CDR3 has 12 residues. In germline, CDR1 is SGHDT, CDR2 YYEEEE. CDR3 region: CASRPQQGVQYF. The CDR3 coding sequence is TGTGCCAGCAGGCCTCAACAAGGTGTCCAGTACTTC.

This clone has just one count. The chain combines TRBV11-2 with TRBJ1-5; D uncertain. Germline V lookup: CDR1 SGHAT, CDR2 FQNNGV. V was clipped by 1 base and J by 7 bases, with 8 bases between them. The CDR3 sequence is 13 residues long. The CDR3 loop is CASSLGEWQPQHF. CDR3 nucleotide sequence: TGTGCCAGCAGCTTAGGGGAATGGCAGCCCCAGCATTTT. The full variable domain, its missing parts supplied by reference TRBV11-2 and TRBJ1-5, is EAGVAQSPRYKIIEKRQSVAFWCNPISGHATLYWYQQILGQGPKLLIQFQNNGVVDDSQLPKDRFSAERLKGVDSTLKIQPAKLEDSAVYLCASSLGEWQPQHFGDGTRLSIL.

The J gene is TRBJ2-1, the V gene TRBV7-3, with 7 bases fitting TRBD2. This CDR3 is built from 17 residues. Unmatched junction bases numbered 17, after V lost 5 bases and J lost 7 bases. Germline V gene data show CDR1 as SGHTA and CDR2 as FQGTGA. The CDR3 DNA is TGTGCCAGCAGCCCCCCGGATGCGGGAGACCATTGGAATGAGCAGTTCTTC. Amino acid sequence: CASSPPDAGDHWNEQFF.

The CDR3 here is CASSIRRGAGEQYF. As DNA, the CDR3 is TGTGCCAGTAGTATCCGTAGGGGTGCGGGCGAGCAGTACTTC. The chain has TRBV19 and TRBJ2-7, with D perhaps being TRBD1 or TRBD2 (5 bases each). The V end was cut by 3 bases, the J end by 6 bases, with 15 bases between. The germline V gene has CDR1 LNHDA and CDR2 SQIVND (reference sequence). The CDR3 loop spans 14 amino acids.

V gene TRBV29-1 combines with J gene TRBJ2-1; weak D call: TRBD2 (5 bases). The CDR3 contains 14 residues. The V end was cut by 6 bases, the J end by 6 bases, with 18 bases between. Germline V gene lookup returns CDR1 SQVTM and CDR2 ANQGSEA. The CDR3 loop reads CSVGPLEVANEQFF. The CDR3 bases are TGCAGCGTGGGTCCTCTGGAGGTAGCCAATGAGCAGTTCTTC.

The CDR3 sequence: CASASAGASYEQYF. The CDR3 DNA reads as TGTGCCAGCGCCTCAGCGGGAGCATCCTACGAGCAGTACTTC. The J gene is TRBJ2-7, the V gene TRBV6-5; 8 nucleotides line up with TRBD2. The CDR3 spans 14 residues. Germline loops: CDR1 MNHEY, CDR2 SVGAGI. The J segment lost 1 base and the V segment lost 8 bases, leaving 7 bases of the junction unmatched.

About this clone: The sample contains more than one DNA sequence encoding this CDR3. The chain has TRBV5-1 and TRBJ2-2; unclear D gene. The CDR3 sequence is 12 residues long. V lost 0 bases, J lost 8 bases, and 5 bases lay in between. CDR1 and CDR2 (germline): SGHRS, YFSETQ. The CDR3 DNA reads as TGCGCCAGCAGCTTGGGGCAAGGGGAGCTGTTTTTT. Protein product: CASSLGQGELFF.

The gene calls are TRBV7-2 and TRBJ2-2, with no clear D. Between the trimmed V and J ends, which lost 1 base and 4 bases, there was a span of 7 bases. Germline V lookup: CDR1 SGHTA, CDR2 FQGNSA. The CDR3 loop spans 14 amino acids. CDR3 amino acids: CASSLVWGTGELFF. For the CDR3, the DNA is TGTGCCAGCAGCTTAGTTTGGGGCACCGGGGAGCTGTTTTTT.

This rearrangement joins TRBV25-1 to TRBJ2-5, with D unclear. V lost 2 bases and J lost 2, with 9 bases in between. This CDR3 comprises 14 residues. CDR1 is MGHDK and CDR2 is SYGVNS in the germline V gene. CDR3 bases: TGTGCCAGCAGTGAAGGCAGGTTACAAGAGACCCAGTACTTC. The encoded protein is CASSEGRLQETQYF.

The chain has TRBV29-1 and TRBJ2-2; maybe TRBD1 (6 bases). Germline values: CDR1 SQVTM, CDR2 ANQGSEA. V was clipped by 6 bases and J by 2 bases, with 13 bases between them. CDR3 length equals 14 residues. The CDR3 coding sequence is TGCAGCGTGAGACAGGCCGTTAACACCGGGGAGCTGTTTTTT. This translates into CSVRQAVNTGELFF.

The rearrangement uses TRBV2 and TRBJ1-2, with a tentative D call TRBD1 (5 bases). The germline V gene encodes CDR1 SNHLY and CDR2 FYNNEI. Trimming pared 6 bases from V and 0 bases from J, leaving 14 bases between. There are 15 residues in the CDR3. The CDR3 loop reads CASSYRQKTNYGYTF. The CDR3 DNA follows: TGTGCCAGCAGCTACCGACAGAAAACTAACTATGGCTACACCTTC.

The V and J genes are TRBV6-1 and TRBJ2-7, with 8 bases identical to TRBD1. With V trimmed by 4 bases and J by 4 bases, 15 bases remained unmatched. The CDR3 contains 17 residues. Germline V lookup: CDR1 MNHNS, CDR2 SASEGT. This CDR3 is CASSVLSRQGRHYEQYF. The CDR3 DNA sequence: TGTGCCAGCAGTGTTCTTTCCCGACAGGGGAGGCATTACGAGCAGTACTTC.

CDR3: CASSDWVTGSDEQFF. For the CDR3, the DNA is TGTGCCAGCAGTGACTGGGTGACAGGGTCGGATGAGCAGTTCTTC. The chain combines TRBV6-4 with TRBJ2-1, with 7 nucleotides matching TRBD1. Losses at the gene ends were 1 base for V and 8 bases for J; bases not matched to a gene: 8. The CDR3 is 15 amino acids. Germline CDR1 is MRHNA and CDR2 is SNTAGT.

This rearrangement joins TRBV5-4 to TRBJ2-7; 8 nucleotides align to TRBD1. Trimming took 3 bases from V and 3 from J; bases not matched to a gene: 8. Germline CDR1 SGHNT, CDR2 YYREEE (reference sequence). The CDR3 covers 15 residues. DNA of the CDR3: TGTGCCAGCAGCTCGCAGACAGGGGAGTTCTACGAGCAGTACTTC. It specifies CASSSQTGEFYEQYF.

This clone was detected only once. The V gene is TRBV7-7, the J gene TRBJ2-3, with 7 bases that match TRBD2. The CDR3 loop spans 15 amino acids. CDR1 is SSHAT and CDR2 is FNYEAQ in the germline V gene (reference sequence). J was trimmed by 5 bases and V by 3 bases; bases with no gene match: 8. CDR3 nucleotides: TGTGCCAGCAGCTTTGGGGGAGGGAAGGAAGATACGCAGTATTTT. Its translation: CASSFGGGKEDTQYF.

For this clone: Other nucleotide sequences in the sample specify the same CDR3. This chain connects TRBV5-1 to TRBJ1-2; D gene unclear. The germline CDR1 and CDR2 sequences are SGHRS and YFSETQ. V was pared by 3 bases and J by 4 bases, with 10 bases between. CDR3 size: 13 residues. This CDR3 is CASSSGVAYGYTF. The CDR3 nucleotides are TGCGCCAGCAGCTCCGGGGTGGCCTATGGCTACACCTTC.

The J gene is TRBJ2-7, the V gene TRBV19; D call uncertain. Per the germline V gene, CDR1 is LNHDA and CDR2 is SQIVND (reference sequence). This CDR3 contains 13 residues. V was clipped by 8 bases and J by 4 bases, with 15 bases between them. This CDR3 is CASSPLKAYEQYF. CDR3 in DNA: TGTGCCAGTTCCCCCCTCAAGGCGTACGAGCAGTACTTC.

This chain joins TRBV19 and TRBJ2-1; no reliable D call. Germline V gene data show CDR1 as LNHDA and CDR2 as SQIVND (reference sequence). The ends were cut back, 0 bases at V and 9 bases at J, with 12 bases in the middle. The CDR3 has 14 residues. Here the CDR3 reads CASSIDRGRSEQFF. For the CDR3, the DNA is TGTGCCAGTAGTATAGATCGCGGTAGAAGTGAGCAGTTCTTC.